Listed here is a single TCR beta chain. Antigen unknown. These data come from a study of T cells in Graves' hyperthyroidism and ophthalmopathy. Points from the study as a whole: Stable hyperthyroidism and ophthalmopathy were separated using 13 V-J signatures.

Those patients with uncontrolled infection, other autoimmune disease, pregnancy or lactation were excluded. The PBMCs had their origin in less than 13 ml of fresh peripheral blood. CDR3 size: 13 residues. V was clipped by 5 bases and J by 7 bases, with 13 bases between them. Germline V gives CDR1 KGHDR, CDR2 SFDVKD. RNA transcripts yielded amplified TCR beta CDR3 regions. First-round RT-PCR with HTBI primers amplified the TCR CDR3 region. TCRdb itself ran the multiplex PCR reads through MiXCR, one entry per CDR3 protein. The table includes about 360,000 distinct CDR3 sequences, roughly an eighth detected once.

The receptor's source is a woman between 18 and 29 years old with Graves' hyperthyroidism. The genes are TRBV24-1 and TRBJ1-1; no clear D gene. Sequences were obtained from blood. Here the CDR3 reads CATSAPGRSEAFF. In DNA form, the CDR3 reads TGTGCCACCAGTGCCCCGGGGAGGAGTGAAGCTTTCTTT.